This T cell receptor (beta chain) was found in a study of CD8 T cells in ankylosing spondylitis. MiXCR was run by TCRdb on the 5' RACE reads, yielding one entry per CDR3 protein. Of approximately 440,000 distinct CDR3 sequences in the sample, roughly a sixth were seen once. Points on this clonotype: No antigen is known for it.

Findings and caveats of the study: There was a TCR beta motif, made of several highly homologous variants, that appeared characteristic of ankylosing spondylitis blood. Reports say disease-linked clones showed up significantly more in matched ankylosing spondylitis synovial fluid.

V was cut by 11 bases and J by 4 bases, with 18 bases left in between. Germline CDR1 MDHEN, CDR2 SYDVKM. The CDR3 has 14 amino acids. The chain carries TRBV28 and TRBJ2-1, with a weak D call TRBD2 (5 bases). The sequencing sample was made of blood, either unsorted or a sorted T cell fraction (not recorded which). This receptor was taken from a male donor with ankylosing spondylitis. The CDR3 nucleotides are TGTGCCGGAAAGGGAGCTGGGAAGTACAATGAGCAGTTCTTC. Protein sequence: CAGKGAGKYNEQFF.